Listed below are T cell receptor beta chains from one sample, sequenced in a study of radiotherapy plus CTLA-4 blockade in lung cancer. Using immunoSEQ multiplex PCR, the repertoire was profiled, and TCRdb retains in-frame clones only, with some absent. The table records about 120,000 clones, about nine tenths of them present only once. The sample in question was peripheral blood, obtained from a patient treated with radiotherapy plus ipilimumab. The receptors were sampled from a human donor with non-small cell lung cancer that progressed on radiotherapy plus ipilimumab. Both conserved end residues are part of each CDR3. D genes are given only for firm matches. Size is omitted from some rows. Given values are once, few, many or a class for expanded clones.

TRBJ2-1	once	TRBV7-9	-	TGTGCCAGCAGCTTAGCGCGGGAAACGTTCTTC	CASSLARETFF
TRBJ2-3	-	TRBV6-5	-	TGTGCCAGCAGACAACCAGGCACAGATACGCAGTATTTT	CASRQPGTDTQYF
TRBJ2-3	-	TRBV5-4	-	TGTGCCAGCAGCTTGACTAGCACAGATACGCAGTATTTT	CASSLTSTDTQYF
TRBJ2-3	-	TRBV11-2	-	TGTGCCAGCAGCTTATCGCGCGGACCCACAGATACGCAGTATTTT	CASSLSRGPTDTQYF
TRBJ2-1	-	TRBV18	-	TGTGCCAGCTCCCCTCGAGGAACAGGGAACAATGAGCAGTTCTTC	CASSPRGTGNNEQFF
TRBJ2-1	once	TRBV6-1	-	TGTGCCAGCAGTGAAATAACAGGCGCCTACAATGAGCAGTTCTTC	CASSEITGAYNEQFF
TRBJ1-1	-	TRBV5-4	-	TGTGCCAGCAGCTTGAGGCTAGGGTCGACTGAAGCTTTCTTT	CASSLRLGSTEAFF
TRBJ1-4	-	TRBV2	-	TGTGCCAGCAGACTCAGGACAGTACTGAATGAAAAACTGTTTTTT	CASRLRTVLNEKLFF
TRBJ2-7	-	TRBV18	-	TGTGCCAGCTCACCACCGACAGCCTACGAGCAGTACTTC	CASSPPTAYEQYF
TRBJ1-1	once	TRBV6-5	-	TGTGCCAGCAGAGAGACAGGCTTCACTGAAGCTTTCTTT	CASRETGFTEAFF
TRBJ2-2	-	TRBV2	TRBD2	TGTGCCACCAAGTCCGGATCTAGCGGCTACACCGGGGAGCTGTTTTTT	CATKSGSSGYTGELFF
TRBJ2-2	-	TRBV6-6	TRBD2	TGTGCCAGCAGGTTAGCGGGAGCCCAGGCCGGGGAGCTGTTTTTT	CASRLAGAQAGELFF
TRBJ2-1	-	TRBV30	TRBD1	TGTGCCTGGAGTGTAGACAGGGGGAATGAGCAGTTCTTC	CAWSVDRGNEQFF
TRBJ2-7	-	TRBV28	TRBD2	TGTGCCAGCAGTTTCCGCGGGGGCGAGCAGTACTTC	CASSFRGGEQYF
TRBJ2-3	-	TRBV5-1	-	TGCGCCAGCAGTAGTAGCGGCGGGGCAGATACGCAGTATTTT	CASSSSGGADTQYF
TRBJ2-2	-	TRBV28	-	TGTGCCAGCAGACTCGCGAACACCGGGGAGCTGTTTTTT	CASRLANTGELFF
TRBJ2-7	once	TRBV6-6	TRBD2	TGTGCCAGCAGGGGCAAGACGGGAGGTTCCTACGAGCAGTACTTC	CASRGKTGGSYEQYF
TRBJ2-7	-	TRBV14	TRBD1	TGTGCCAGCAGCCAAGTCCCAGGGGGCGGCGAGCAGTACTTC	CASSQVPGGGEQYF
TRBJ2-1	-	TRBV29-1	TRBD2	TGCAGCGTTCTGGGACTAGCGGAAAGGAATGAGCAGTTCTTC	CSVLGLAERNEQFF
TRBJ2-1	-	TRBV27	-	TGTGCCAGCAGTTTTTTGTACAGGAGCTCCTACAATGAGCAGTTCTTC	CASSFLYRSSYNEQFF
TRBJ1-5	-	TRBV19	TRBD1	TGTGCCAGTAGTAGAGACAGGGGGCAAGAAAGCAATCAGCCCCAGCATTTT	CASSRDRGQESNQPQHF
TRBJ1-2	-	TRBV5-4	-	TGTGCCAGCAGCTCGGGTATGGGCTATGGCTACACCTTC	CASSSGMGYGYTF
TRBJ1-4	-	TRBV5-4	-	TGTGCCAGCAGCCCTCGGCCGGGATACGGTGAAAAACTGTTTTTT	CASSPRPGYGEKLFF
TRBJ1-1	once	TRBV29-1	-	TGCAGCGTTGGAGGGTCGCCTGAAGCTTTCTTT	CSVGGSPEAFF
TRBJ2-2	-	TRBV10-2	TRBD2	TGCGCCAGCAGCGCTAGCGGGAGGGATTTCACCGGGGAGCTGTTTTTT	CASSASGRDFTGELFF
TRBJ2-5	-	TRBV2	TRBD2	TGTGCCAGCAGTGATGTTATACTAGCGGGAGATTTAGAGACCCAGTACTTC	CASSDVILAGDLETQYF
TRBJ2-3	-	TRBV6-1	-	TGTGCCAGCAGTGTCTTAACGGATACGCAGTATTTT	CASSVLTDTQYF
TRBJ2-7	few	TRBV9	-	TGTGCCAGCAGCGTAGCCGAGGGAGGCTACGAGCAGTACTTC	CASSVAEGGYEQYF
TRBJ1-5	-	TRBV5-1	-	TGCGCCAGCAGCTTGGCCCCGGGTGGTGGACAGCCCCAGCATTTT	CASSLAPGGGQPQHF
TRBJ2-3	-	TRBV29-1	-	TGCAGCGTCCTTCCCGGGACCGTCACAGATACGCAGTATTTT	CSVLPGTVTDTQYF
TRBJ2-1	-	TRBV9	TRBD2	TGTGCCAGCAGCGTAGTGGGTAGCGGGAGGGCCACTGAGCAGTTCTTC	CASSVVGSGRATEQFF
TRBJ2-5	-	TRBV6-6	-	TGTGCCAGCAGTTACTCGGGGTTGCAAGAGACCCAGTACTTC	CASSYSGLQETQYF
TRBJ2-5	-	TRBV5-1	TRBD2	TGCGCCAGCAGCTTGTCACTAGCGGGAGGCCAAGAGACCCAGTACTTC	CASSLSLAGGQETQYF